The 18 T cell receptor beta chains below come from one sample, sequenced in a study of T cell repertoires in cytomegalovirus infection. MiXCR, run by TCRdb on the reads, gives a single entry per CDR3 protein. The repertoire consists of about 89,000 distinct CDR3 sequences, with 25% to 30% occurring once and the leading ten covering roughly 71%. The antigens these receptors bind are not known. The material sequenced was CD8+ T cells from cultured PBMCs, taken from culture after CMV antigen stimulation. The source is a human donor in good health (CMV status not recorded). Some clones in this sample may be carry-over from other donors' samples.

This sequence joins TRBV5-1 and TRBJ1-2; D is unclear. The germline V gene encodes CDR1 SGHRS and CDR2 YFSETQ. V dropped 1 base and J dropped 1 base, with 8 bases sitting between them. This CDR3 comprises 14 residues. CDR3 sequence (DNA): TGCGCCAGCAGCTTGTTTGGGAATAACTATGGCTACACCTTC. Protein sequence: CASSLFGNNYGYTF. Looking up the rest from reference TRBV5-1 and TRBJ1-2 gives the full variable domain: KAGVTQTPRYLIKTRGQQVTLSCSPISGHRSVSWYQQTPGQGLQFLFEYFSETQRNKGNFPGRFSGRQFSNSRSEMNVSTLELGDSALYLCASSLFGNNYGYTFGSGTRLTVV.

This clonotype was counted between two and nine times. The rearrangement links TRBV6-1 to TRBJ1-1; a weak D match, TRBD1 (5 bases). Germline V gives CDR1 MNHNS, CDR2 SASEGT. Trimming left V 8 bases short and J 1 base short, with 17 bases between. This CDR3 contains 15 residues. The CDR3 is CASPGGKEANTEAFF. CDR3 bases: TGTGCCAGCCCGGGGGGAAAAGAGGCGAACACTGAAGCTTTCTTT.

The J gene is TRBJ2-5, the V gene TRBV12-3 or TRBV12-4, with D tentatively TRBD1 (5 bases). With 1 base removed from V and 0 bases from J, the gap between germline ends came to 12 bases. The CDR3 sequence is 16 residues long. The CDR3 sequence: CASSLGVTAYQETQYF. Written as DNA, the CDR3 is TGTGCCAGCAGTTTAGGGGTGACAGCGTACCAAGAGACCCAGTACTTC.

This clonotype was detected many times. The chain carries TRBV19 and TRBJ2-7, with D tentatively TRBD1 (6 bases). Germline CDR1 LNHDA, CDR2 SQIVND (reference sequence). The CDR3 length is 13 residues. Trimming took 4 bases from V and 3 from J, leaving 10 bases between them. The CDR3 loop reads CASSTGTNYEQYF. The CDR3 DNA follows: TGTGCCAGTAGTACTGGGACAAACTACGAGCAGTACTTC.

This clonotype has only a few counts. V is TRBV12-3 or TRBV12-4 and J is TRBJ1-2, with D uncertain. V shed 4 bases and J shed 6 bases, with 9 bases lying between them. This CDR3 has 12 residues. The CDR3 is CASSYTEDGYTF. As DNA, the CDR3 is TGTGCCAGCAGTTATACGGAGGATGGCTACACCTTC.

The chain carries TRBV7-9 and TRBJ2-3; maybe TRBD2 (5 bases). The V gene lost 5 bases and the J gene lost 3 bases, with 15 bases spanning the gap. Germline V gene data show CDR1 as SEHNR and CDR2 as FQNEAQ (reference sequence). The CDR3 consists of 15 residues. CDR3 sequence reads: CASSPPRWRTDTQYF. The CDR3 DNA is TGTGCCAGCAGCCCACCGAGGTGGAGGACAGATACGCAGTATTTT. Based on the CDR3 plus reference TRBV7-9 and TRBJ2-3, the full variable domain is DTGVSQNPRHKITKRGQNVTFRCDPISEHNRLYWYRQTLGQGPEFLTYFQNEAQLEKSRLLSDRFSAERPKGSFSTLEIQRTEQGDSAMYLCASSPPRWRTDTQYFGPGTRLTVL.

CDR3 DNA: TGTGCCAGCAGACCCACCGCCGGGAACACTGAAGCTTTCTTT. As protein: CASRPTAGNTEAFF. V usage is TRBV5-6 and J usage is TRBJ1-1; D is unresolved. This CDR3 region has 14 residues. CDR1 and CDR2 from the germline V gene are SGHDT and YYEEEE. V was pared by 5 bases and J by 1 base, with 12 bases between.

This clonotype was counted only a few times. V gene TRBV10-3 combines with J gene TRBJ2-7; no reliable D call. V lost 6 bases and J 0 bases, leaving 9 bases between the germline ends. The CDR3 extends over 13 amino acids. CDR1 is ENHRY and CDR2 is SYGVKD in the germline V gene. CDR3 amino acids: CAISEAGSYEQYF. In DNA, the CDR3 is TGTGCCATCAGCGAGGCTGGCTCCTACGAGCAGTACTTC.

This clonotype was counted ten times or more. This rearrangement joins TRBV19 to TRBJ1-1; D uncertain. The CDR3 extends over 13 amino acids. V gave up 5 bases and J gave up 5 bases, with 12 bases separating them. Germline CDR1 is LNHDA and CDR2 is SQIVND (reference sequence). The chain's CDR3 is CASSVPGGTEAFF. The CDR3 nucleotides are TGTGCCAGTAGTGTCCCGGGTGGAACTGAAGCTTTCTTT.

The CDR3 reads CATSEGGIQFF. In nucleotides, the CDR3 is TGTGCCACCAGTGAGGGGGGGATCCAGTTCTTC. J is TRBJ2-1 and V is TRBV24-1, with TRBD2 matching over 7 bases. V shed 4 bases and J 13 bases; nucleotides not matched to a gene: 3. Germline CDR1 is KGHDR and CDR2 is SFDVKD. The CDR3 is 11 residues long.

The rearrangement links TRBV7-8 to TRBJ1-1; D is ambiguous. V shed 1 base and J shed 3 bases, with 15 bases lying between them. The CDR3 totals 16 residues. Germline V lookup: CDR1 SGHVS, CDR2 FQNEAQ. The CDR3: CASSLVVVEMDTEAFF. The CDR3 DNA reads TGTGCCAGCAGCTTAGTTGTGGTAGAGATGGACACTGAAGCTTTCTTT.

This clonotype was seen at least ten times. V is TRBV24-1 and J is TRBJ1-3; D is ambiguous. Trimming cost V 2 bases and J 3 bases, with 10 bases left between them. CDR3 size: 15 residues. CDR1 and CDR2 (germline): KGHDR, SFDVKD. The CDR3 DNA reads TGTGCCACCAGTGATTCCCGGGCCGGTGGAAACACCATATATTTT. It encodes CATSDSRAGGNTIYF.

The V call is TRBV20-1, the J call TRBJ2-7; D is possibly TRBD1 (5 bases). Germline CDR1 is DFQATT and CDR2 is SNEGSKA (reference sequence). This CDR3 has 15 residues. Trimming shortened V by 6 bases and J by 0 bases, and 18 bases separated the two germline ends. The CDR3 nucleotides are TGCAGTGCCCCTGGAAGGGGATGGAGCTCCTACGAGCAGTACTTC. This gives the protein CSAPGRGWSSYEQYF.

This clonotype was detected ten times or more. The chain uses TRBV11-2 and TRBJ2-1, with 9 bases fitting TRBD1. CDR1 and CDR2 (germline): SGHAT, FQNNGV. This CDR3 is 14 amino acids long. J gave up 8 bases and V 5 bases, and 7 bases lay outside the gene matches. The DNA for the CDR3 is TGTGCCAGCAGCGCGACGGGACAGGGCGATGAGCAGTTCTTC. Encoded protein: CASSATGQGDEQFF.

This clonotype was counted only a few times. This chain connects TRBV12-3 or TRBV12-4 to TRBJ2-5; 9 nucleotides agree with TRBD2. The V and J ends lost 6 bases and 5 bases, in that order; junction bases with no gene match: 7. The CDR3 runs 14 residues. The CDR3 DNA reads TGTGCCAGCAGGGTTAGCGGGGGAGGGGAGACCCAGTACTTC. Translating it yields CASRVSGGGETQYF.

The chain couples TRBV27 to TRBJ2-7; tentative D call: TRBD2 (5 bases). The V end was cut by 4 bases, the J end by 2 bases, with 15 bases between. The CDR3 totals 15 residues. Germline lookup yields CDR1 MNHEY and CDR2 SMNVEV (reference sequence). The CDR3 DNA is TGTGCCAGCAGTTCGGCCGGGATTCTGGCCTACGAGCAGTACTTC. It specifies CASSSAGILAYEQYF.

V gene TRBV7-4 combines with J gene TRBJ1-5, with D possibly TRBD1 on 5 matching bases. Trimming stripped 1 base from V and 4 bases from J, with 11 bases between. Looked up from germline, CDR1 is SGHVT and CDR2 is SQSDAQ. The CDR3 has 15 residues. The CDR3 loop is CASSLGGDLNQPQHF. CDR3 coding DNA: TGTGCCAGCAGCTTAGGCGGGGACCTGAATCAGCCCCAGCATTTT.

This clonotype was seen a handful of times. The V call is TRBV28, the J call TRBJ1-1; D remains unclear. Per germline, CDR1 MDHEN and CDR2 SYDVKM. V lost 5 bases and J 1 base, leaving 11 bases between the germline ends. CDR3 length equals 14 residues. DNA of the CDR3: TGTGCCAGCAGTCTTCTGGCAGCGAACACTGAAGCTTTCTTT. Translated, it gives CASSLLAANTEAFF.